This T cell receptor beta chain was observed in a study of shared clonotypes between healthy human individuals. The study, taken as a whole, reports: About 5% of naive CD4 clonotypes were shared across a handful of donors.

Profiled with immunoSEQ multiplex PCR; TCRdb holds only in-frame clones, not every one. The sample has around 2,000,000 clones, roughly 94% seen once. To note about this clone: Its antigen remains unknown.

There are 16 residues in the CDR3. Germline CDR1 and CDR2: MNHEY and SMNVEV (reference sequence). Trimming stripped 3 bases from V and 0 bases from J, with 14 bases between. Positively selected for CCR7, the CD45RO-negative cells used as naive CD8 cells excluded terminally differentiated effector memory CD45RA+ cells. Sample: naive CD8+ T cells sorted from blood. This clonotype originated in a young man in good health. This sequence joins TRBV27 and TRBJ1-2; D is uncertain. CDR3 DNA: TGTGCCAGCAGTTTTAGGTACCCCGACGCTAACTATGGCTACACCTTC. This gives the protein CASSFRYPDANYGYTF.